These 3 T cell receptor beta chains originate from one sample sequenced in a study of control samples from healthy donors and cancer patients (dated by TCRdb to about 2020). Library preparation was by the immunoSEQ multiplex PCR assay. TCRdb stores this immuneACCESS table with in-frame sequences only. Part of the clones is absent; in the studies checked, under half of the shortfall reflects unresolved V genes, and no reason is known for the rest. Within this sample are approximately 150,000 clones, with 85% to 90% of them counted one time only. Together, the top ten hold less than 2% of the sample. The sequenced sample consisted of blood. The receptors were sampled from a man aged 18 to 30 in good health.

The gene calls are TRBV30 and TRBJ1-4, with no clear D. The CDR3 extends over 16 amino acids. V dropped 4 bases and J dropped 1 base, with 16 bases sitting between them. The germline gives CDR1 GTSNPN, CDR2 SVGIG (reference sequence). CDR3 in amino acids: CAWKAGGKVTNEKLFF. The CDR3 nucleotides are TGTGCCTGGAAGGCAGGAGGAAAGGTAACTAATGAAAAACTGTTTTTT.

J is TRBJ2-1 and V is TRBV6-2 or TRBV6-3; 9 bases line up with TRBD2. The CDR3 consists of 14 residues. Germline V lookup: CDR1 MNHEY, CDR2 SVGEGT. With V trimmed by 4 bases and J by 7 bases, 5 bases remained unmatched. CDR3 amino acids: CASSFSGGMNEQFF. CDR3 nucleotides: TGTGCCAGCAGTTTTAGCGGGGGAATGAATGAGCAGTTCTTC.

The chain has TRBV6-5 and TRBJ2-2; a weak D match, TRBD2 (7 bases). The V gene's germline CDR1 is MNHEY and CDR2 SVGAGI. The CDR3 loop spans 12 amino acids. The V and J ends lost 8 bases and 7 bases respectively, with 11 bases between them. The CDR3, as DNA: TGTGCCAGCGGGGGGGCCATCGGGGAGCTGTTTTTT. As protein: CASGGAIGELFF.